Each of the 18 T cell receptor beta chains below was sequenced from the same sample in a study of spatial heterogeneity in lung cancer. TCRdb re-called the 5' RACE reads through MiXCR, storing one row per CDR3 protein. The table lists approximately 92,000 distinct CDR3 sequences, 10% to 15% of them singletons. Time point noted: sample taken at primary tumor resection. Sequencing used PBMCs, obtained at surgery. Every receptor here comes from a male donor with early-stage non-small cell lung cancer.

The chain has TRBV4-1 and TRBJ2-7, with 7 bases matching TRBD2. From germline, CDR1 is MGHRA and CDR2 YSYEKL. The CDR3 has 16 amino acids. V shed 0 bases and J 3 bases; nucleotides not matched to a gene: 8. CDR3: CASSQDRAGVFYEQYF. The CDR3 nucleotides are TGCGCCAGCAGCCAAGATAGGGCGGGGGTGTTCTACGAGCAGTACTTC.

In its sample, this clonotype was seen a few times. This chain connects TRBV6-6 to TRBJ2-5, with 15 bases fitting TRBD2. Germline CDR1 and CDR2: MNHNY and SVGAGI (reference sequence). This CDR3 is 18 amino acids long. With V trimmed by 0 bases and J by 2 bases, 4 bases remained unmatched. CDR3 sequence (DNA): TGTGCCAGCAGTTACTCGGGACTAGCGGGGGGCCGTCAAGAGACCCAGTACTTC. Protein sequence: CASSYSGLAGGRQETQYF.

This clonotype has just a few counts. V is TRBV27 and J is TRBJ2-1; 11 bases fit TRBD2. CDR1 is MNHEY, CDR2 SMNVEV, per germline (reference sequence). CDR3 size: 14 residues. V shed 5 bases and J 10 bases; nucleotides not matched to a gene: 7. The CDR3 is CASSATSGGREQFF. The DNA of the CDR3 is TGTGCCAGCAGTGCTACTAGCGGGGGCCGAGAGCAGTTCTTC.

The chain joins TRBV4-2 to TRBJ2-4, with a weak D call TRBD1 (5 bases). The germline V gene encodes CDR1 LGHNA and CDR2 YNFKEQ. Trimming pared 2 bases from V and 2 bases from J, leaving 10 bases between. The CDR3 loop spans 15 amino acids. CDR3 loop: CASSQSRGTKNIQYF. DNA of the CDR3: TGTGCCAGCAGCCAAAGTAGGGGTACCAAAAACATTCAGTACTTC.

The V and J genes are TRBV20-1 and TRBJ2-3, with a possible D match to TRBD2 (5 bases). Trimming cost V 0 bases and J 1 base, with 11 bases left between them. CDR3 length equals 15 residues. CDR1 is DFQATT, CDR2 SNEGSKA, per germline (reference sequence). The DNA of the CDR3 is TGCAGTGCTAGAGAAGGCCGGGAAGGCACAGATACGCAGTATTTT. It specifies CSAREGREGTDTQYF.

This clonotype occurred a few times. This sequence joins TRBV6-2 or TRBV6-3 and TRBJ2-6; TRBD2 might be the D (6 bases). Germline V lookup: CDR1 MNHEY, CDR2 SVGEGT. Trimming removed 1 base from V and 0 bases from J, with 10 bases in between. The CDR3 has 17 residues. DNA of the CDR3: TGTGCCAGCAGTTACTGGGACTTAAGCTCTGGGGCCAACGTCCTGACTTTC. This translates into CASSYWDLSSGANVLTF.

This clonotype was detected only a few times. CDR3 region: CASRKLAGYNEQFF. In nucleotides, the CDR3 is TGTGCCAGCAGGAAGCTAGCGGGATACAATGAGCAGTTCTTC. The V call is TRBV27, the J call TRBJ2-1, with TRBD2 matching over 9 bases. J was trimmed by 4 bases and V by 6 bases; bases with no gene match: 4. This CDR3 region has 14 residues. CDR1 and CDR2 (germline): MNHEY, SMNVEV (reference sequence).

V usage is TRBV7-3 and J usage is TRBJ1-6, with D hard to call. This CDR3 has 15 amino acids. Germline lookup yields CDR1 SGHTA and CDR2 FQGTGA. Trimming left V 2 bases short and J 4 bases short, with 9 bases between. CDR3 DNA sequence: TGTGCCAGCAGCTTAGGGCGGCCTTATAATTCACCCCTCCACTTT. Translation gives CASSLGRPYNSPLHF.

A few counts support this clonotype. The J gene is TRBJ2-2, the V gene TRBV5-1, with 8 bases fitting TRBD1. The CDR3 has 15 amino acids. Looked up from germline, CDR1 is SGHRS and CDR2 is YFSETQ. After removal of 5 bases from V and 0 bases from J, the junction contained 3 bases not matched to a gene. The CDR3: CASSPGQANTGELFF. CDR3 nucleotides: TGCGCCAGCAGTCCGGGACAGGCGAACACCGGGGAGCTGTTTTTT.

This clonotype was seen a few times. The V and J genes are TRBV7-2 and TRBJ2-5, with a weak D call TRBD2 (5 bases). The CDR3 runs 15 residues. V was clipped by 5 bases and J by 2 bases, with 15 bases between them. In germline, CDR1 is SGHTA, CDR2 FQGNSA. The chain's CDR3 is CASSPVRGRQETQYF. In DNA form, the CDR3 reads TGTGCCAGCAGCCCTGTCCGCGGGCGGCAAGAGACCCAGTACTTC.

This clonotype was observed a few times. The V gene is TRBV4-1, the J gene TRBJ2-3; 8 bases match TRBD2. The germline gives CDR1 MGHRA, CDR2 YSYEKL. This CDR3 has 17 residues. V gave up 1 base and J gave up 1 base; unmatched junction bases: 7. The CDR3 coding sequence is TGCGCCAGCAGCCAAGTTCCTCGGGGGGGCGGCACAGATACGCAGTATTTT. It translates to CASSQVPRGGGTDTQYF.

This clonotype has ten or more counts. V usage is TRBV21-1 and J usage is TRBJ2-1; whether TRBD2, the table's D call, matches the DNA was not checked. TRBV21-1 constitutes a pseudogene. The CDR3 has 18 amino acids. This chain's CDR3 is CASSKGARPPLAPNEQFF. The CDR3 nucleotides are TGTGCCAGCAGCAAAGGCGCACGTCCCCCACTAGCGCCCAATGAGCAGTTCTTC.

This clonotype occurred many times. The rearrangement links TRBV5-6 to TRBJ2-7; D is unclear. Germline values: CDR1 SGHDT, CDR2 YYEEEE. V gave up 0 bases and J gave up 3 bases, with 7 bases separating them. This CDR3 contains 13 residues. CDR3 protein: CASSLVDDYEQYF. The CDR3 DNA is TGTGCCAGCAGCTTGGTTGACGACTACGAGCAGTACTTC.

This chain connects TRBV7-9 to TRBJ2-2, with TRBD2 identical over 8 bases. The V segment lost 1 base and the J segment 3 bases; nucleotides outside the gene matches: 13. The germline V gene has CDR1 SEHNR and CDR2 FQNEAQ (reference sequence). The CDR3 is 19 residues long. CDR3 loop: CASSLVLGLAGVDTGELFF. The CDR3 DNA follows: TGTGCCAGCAGCTTAGTGTTGGGTCTAGCGGGTGTCGACACCGGGGAGCTGTTTTTT.

The genes are TRBV5-1 and TRBJ2-3; 10 bases fit TRBD2. Germline loops: CDR1 SGHRS, CDR2 YFSETQ. J gave up 6 bases and V 2 bases, and 6 bases lay outside the gene matches. The CDR3 contains 15 residues. The CDR3 DNA reads TGCGCCAGCAGCTTCCCTAGCGGGAGTGTTGATACGCAGTATTTT. Its protein product is CASSFPSGSVDTQYF.

This clonotype was detected only a few times. This chain joins TRBV6-1 and TRBJ2-1, with 13 bases matching TRBD2. Germline V gene sequence: CDR1 MNHNS, CDR2 SASEGT. This CDR3 has 17 residues. V lost 5 bases and J lost 1; bases outside the gene matches: 5. CDR3 protein: CASSFGLAGASYNEQFF. The CDR3 DNA reads TGTGCCAGCAGTTTCGGACTAGCGGGAGCATCCTACAATGAGCAGTTCTTC.

This clonotype was seen at least ten times. The chain carries TRBV6-4 and TRBJ2-3, with a tentative D call TRBD1 (6 bases). V was cut by 4 bases and J by 5 bases, with 10 bases left in between. The CDR3 spans 13 residues. Germline V CDR1 and CDR2: MRHNA, SNTAGT. The CDR3 spells CASSVGAEDTQYF. Written as DNA, the CDR3 is TGTGCCAGCAGTGTGGGGGCGGAAGATACGCAGTATTTT.

This clonotype has at least ten counts. The rearrangement joins TRBV20-1 to TRBJ1-6; the match to TRBD1 covers 8 bases. With V trimmed by 0 bases and J by 10 bases, 8 bases remained unmatched. The length of the CDR3 is 15 residues. Germline-derived CDR1 and CDR2 are DFQATT and SNEGSKA (reference sequence). This CDR3 reads CSARDLGQEQSPLHF. The CDR3 DNA reads as TGCAGTGCTAGAGATCTGGGACAGGAACAATCACCCCTCCACTTT.